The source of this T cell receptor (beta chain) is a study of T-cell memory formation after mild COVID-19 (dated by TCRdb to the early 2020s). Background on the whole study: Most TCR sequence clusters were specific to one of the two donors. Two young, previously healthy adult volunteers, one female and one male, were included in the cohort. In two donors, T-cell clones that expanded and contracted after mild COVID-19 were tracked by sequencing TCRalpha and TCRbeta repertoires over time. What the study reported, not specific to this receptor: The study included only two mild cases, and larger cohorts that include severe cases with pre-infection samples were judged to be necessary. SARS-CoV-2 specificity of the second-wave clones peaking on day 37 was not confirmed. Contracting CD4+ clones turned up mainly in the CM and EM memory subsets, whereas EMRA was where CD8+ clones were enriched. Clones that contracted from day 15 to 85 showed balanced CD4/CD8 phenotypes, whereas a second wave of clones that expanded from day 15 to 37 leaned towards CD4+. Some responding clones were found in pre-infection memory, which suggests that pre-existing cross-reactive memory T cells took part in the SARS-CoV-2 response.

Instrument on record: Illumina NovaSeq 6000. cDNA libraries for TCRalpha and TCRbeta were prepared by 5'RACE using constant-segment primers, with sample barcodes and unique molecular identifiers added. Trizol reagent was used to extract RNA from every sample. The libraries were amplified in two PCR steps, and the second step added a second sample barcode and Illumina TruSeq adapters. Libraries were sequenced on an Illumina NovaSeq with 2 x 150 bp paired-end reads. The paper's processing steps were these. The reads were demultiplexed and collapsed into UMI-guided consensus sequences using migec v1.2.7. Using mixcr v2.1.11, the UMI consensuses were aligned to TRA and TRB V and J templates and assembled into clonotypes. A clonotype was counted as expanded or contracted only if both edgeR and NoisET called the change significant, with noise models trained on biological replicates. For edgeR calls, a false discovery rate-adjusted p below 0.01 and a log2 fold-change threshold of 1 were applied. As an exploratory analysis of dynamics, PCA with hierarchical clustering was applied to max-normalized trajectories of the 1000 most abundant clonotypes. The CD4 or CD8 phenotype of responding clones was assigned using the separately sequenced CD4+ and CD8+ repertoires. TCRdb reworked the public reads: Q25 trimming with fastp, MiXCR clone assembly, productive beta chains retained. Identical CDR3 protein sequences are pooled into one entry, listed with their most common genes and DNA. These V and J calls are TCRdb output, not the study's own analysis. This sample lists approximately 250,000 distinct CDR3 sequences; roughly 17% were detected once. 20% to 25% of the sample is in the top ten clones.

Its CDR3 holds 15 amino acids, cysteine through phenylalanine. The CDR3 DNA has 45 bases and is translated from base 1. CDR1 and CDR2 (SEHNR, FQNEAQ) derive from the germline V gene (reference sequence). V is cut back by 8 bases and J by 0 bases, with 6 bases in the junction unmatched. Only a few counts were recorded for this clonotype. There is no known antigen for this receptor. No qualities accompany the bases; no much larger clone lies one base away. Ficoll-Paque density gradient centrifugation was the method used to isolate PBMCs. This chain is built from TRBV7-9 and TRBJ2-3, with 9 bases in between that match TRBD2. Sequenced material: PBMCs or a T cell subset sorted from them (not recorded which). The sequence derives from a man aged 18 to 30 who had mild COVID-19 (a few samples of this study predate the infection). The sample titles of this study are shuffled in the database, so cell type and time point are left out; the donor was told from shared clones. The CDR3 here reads CASGTSLSSTDTQYF. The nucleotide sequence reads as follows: TGTGCCAGCGGGACTAGCCTATCTAGCACAGATACGCAGTATTTT.